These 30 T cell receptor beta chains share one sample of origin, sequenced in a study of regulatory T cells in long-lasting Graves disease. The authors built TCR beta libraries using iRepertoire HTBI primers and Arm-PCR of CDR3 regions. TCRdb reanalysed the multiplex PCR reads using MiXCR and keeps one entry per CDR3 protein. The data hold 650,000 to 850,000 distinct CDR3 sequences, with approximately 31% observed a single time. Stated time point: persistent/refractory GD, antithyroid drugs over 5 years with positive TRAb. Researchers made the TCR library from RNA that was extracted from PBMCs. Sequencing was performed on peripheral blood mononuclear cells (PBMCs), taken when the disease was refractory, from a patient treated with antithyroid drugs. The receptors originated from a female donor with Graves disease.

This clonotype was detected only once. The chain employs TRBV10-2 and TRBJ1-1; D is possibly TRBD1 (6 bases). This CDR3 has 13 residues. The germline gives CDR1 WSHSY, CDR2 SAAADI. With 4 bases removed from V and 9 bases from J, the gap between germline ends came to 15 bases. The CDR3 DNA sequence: TGCGCCAGCAGTGTGACGGGACACCGCAAAGCTTTCTTT. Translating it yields CASSVTGHRKAFF.

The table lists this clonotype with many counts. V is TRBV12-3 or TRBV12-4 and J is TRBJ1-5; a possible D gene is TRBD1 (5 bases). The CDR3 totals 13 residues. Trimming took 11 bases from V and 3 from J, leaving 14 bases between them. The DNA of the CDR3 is TGTGCCTGCTGCTCAGGGTACAATCAGCCCCAGCATTTT. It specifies CACCSGYNQPQHF.

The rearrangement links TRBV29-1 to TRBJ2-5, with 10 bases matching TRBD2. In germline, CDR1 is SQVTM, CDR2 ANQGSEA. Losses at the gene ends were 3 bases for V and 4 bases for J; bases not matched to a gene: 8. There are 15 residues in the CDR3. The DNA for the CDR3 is TGCAGCGTTGAGGTACTAGCGGGGCTCCGAGAGACCCAGTACTTC. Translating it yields CSVEVLAGLRETQYF.

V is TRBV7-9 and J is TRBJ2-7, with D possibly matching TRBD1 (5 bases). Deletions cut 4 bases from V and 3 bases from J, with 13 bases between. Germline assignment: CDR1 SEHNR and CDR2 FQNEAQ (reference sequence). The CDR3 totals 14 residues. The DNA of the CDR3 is TGTGCCAGCAGCTCCGGCAGGGCGAACTACGAGCAGTACTTC. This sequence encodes CASSSGRANYEQYF.

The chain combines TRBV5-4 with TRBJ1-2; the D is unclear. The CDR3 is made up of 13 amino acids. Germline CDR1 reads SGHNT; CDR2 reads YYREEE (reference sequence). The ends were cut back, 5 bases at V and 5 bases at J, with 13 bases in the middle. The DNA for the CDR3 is TGTGCCAGCAGGCCGTCAGCTGGTTATGGCTACACCTTC. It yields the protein CASRPSAGYGYTF.

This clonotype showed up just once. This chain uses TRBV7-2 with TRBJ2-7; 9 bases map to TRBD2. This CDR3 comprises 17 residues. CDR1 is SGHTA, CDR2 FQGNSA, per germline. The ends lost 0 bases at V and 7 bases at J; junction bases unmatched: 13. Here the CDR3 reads CASSLAARRGRAGEQYF. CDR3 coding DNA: TGTGCCAGCAGCTTAGCCGCTCGCCGCGGGAGGGCTGGGGAGCAGTACTTC.

CDR3 in DNA: TGTGCCAGCAGCCCGCACTCCCGGACTAGCGGGACCGGGGAGCTGTTTTTT. It encodes CASSPHSRTSGTGELFF. This rearrangement joins TRBV9 to TRBJ2-2, with 11 bases lining up with TRBD2. V dropped 4 bases and J dropped 5; count of bases not matched to a gene: 10. Germline V gene lookup returns CDR1 SGDLS and CDR2 YYNGEE. This CDR3 contains 17 residues.

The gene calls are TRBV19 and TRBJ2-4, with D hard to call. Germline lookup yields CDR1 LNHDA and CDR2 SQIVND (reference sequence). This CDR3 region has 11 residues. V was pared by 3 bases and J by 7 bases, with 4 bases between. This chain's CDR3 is CASSIGNIQYF. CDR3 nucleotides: TGTGCCAGTAGTATCGGTAACATTCAGTACTTC.

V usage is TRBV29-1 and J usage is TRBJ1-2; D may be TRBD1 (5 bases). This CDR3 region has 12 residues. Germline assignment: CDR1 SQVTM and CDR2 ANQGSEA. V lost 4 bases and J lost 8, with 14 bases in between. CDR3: CSVGAGTQGYTF. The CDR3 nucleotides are TGCAGCGTTGGGGCCGGGACCCAGGGCTACACCTTC.

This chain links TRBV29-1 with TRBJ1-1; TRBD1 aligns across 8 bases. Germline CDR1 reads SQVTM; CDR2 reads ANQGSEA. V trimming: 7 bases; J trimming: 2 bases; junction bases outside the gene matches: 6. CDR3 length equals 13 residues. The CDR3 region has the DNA TGCAGCGCGGGGACAGGCCCAAACACTGAAGCTTTCTTT. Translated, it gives CSAGTGPNTEAFF.

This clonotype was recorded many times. The chain's CDR3 is CASSLSQRLRGETQYF. CDR3 coding DNA: TGTGCCAGCAGTTTATCCCAGCGGCTGAGGGGAGAGACCCAGTACTTC. V is TRBV12-3 or TRBV12-4 and J is TRBJ2-5; either TRBD1 or TRBD2 may supply D (5 bases each). Trimming took off 2 bases at V and 4 bases at J, with 17 bases between the two ends. This CDR3 contains 16 residues.

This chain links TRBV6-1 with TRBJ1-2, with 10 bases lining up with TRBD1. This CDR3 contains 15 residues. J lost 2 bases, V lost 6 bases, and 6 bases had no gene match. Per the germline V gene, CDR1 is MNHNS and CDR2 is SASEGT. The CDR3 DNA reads TGTGCCAGCAGCGGACCGGGACAGGGGAACTATGGCTACACCTTC. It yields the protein CASSGPGQGNYGYTF.

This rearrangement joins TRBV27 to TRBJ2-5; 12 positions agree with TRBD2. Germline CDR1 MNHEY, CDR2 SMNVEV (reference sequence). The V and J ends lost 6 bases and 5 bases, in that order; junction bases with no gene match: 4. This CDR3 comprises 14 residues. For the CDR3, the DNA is TGTGCCAGCAGGGCTAGCGGGAGGGCGGAGACCCAGTACTTC. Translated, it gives CASRASGRAETQYF.

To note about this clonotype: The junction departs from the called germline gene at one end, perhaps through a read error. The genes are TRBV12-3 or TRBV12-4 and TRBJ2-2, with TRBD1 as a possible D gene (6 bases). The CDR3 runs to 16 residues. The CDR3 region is CAGSFFGGSVTGELFF. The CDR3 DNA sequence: TGTGCCGGCAGTTTTTTTGGGGGCTCGGTCACCGGGGAGCTGTTTTTT.

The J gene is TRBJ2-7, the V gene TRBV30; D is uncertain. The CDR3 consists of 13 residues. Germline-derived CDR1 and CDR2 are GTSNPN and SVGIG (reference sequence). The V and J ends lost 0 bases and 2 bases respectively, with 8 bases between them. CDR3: CAWSVGSTYEQYF. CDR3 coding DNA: TGTGCCTGGAGTGTCGGCAGTACCTACGAGCAGTACTTC.

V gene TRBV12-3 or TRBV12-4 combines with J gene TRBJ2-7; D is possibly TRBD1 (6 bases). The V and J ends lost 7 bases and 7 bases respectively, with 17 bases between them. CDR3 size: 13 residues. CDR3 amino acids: CASTPDRTLEQYF. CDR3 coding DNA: TGTGCCAGCACCCCGGACAGAACCCTGGAGCAGTACTTC.

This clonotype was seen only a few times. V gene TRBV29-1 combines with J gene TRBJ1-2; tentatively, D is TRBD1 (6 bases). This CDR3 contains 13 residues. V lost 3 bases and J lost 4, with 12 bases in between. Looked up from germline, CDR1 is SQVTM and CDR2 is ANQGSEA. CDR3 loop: CSVEGGVGYGYTF. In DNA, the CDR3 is TGCAGCGTTGAGGGGGGCGTAGGCTATGGCTACACCTTC.

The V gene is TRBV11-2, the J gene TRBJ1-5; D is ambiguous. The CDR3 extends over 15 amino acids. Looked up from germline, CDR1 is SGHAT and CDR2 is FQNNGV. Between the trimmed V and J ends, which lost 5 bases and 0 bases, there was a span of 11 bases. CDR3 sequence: CASSPQPSSNQPQHF. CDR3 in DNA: TGTGCCAGCAGCCCACAGCCGTCTAGCAATCAGCCCCAGCATTTT.

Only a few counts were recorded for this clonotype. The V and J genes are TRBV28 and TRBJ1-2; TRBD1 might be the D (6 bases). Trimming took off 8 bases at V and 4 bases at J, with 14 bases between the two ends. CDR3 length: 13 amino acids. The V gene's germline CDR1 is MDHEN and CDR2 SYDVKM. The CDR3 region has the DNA TGTGCCAGCTGGGGGGGGGGCCCCTATGGCTACACCTTC. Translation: CASWGGGPYGYTF.

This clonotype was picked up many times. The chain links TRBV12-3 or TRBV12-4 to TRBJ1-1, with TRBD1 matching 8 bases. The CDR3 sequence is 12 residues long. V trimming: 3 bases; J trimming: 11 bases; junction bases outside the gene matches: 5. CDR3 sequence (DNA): TGTGCCAGCAGTTTTGGGACAGGTTCCGCTTTCTTT. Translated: CASSFGTGSAFF.

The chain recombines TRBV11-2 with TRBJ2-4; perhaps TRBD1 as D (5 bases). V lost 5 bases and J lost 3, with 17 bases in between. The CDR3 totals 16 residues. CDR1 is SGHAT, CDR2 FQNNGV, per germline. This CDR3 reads CASSSPGPGSKNIQYF. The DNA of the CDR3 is TGTGCCAGCAGCAGCCCAGGGCCTGGCAGCAAAAACATTCAGTACTTC. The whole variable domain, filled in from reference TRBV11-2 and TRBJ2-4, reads EAGVAQSPRYKIIEKRQSVAFWCNPISGHATLYWYQQILGQGPKLLIQFQNNGVVDDSQLPKDRFSAERLKGVDSTLKIQPAKLEDSAVYLCASSSPGPGSKNIQYFGAGTRLSVL.

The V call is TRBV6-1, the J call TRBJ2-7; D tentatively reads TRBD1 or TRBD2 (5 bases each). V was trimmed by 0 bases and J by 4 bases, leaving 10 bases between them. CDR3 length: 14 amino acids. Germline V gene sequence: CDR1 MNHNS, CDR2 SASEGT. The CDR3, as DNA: TGTGCCAGCAGTGAAGCACCAGGGAGATACGAGCAGTACTTC. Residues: CASSEAPGRYEQYF.

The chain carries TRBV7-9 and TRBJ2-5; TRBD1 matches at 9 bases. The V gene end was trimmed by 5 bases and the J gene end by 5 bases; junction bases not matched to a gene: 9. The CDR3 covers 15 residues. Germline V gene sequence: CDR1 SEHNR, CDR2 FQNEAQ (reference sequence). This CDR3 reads CASSPWDRDRETQYF. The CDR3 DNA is TGTGCCAGCAGCCCCTGGGACAGGGATCGGGAGACCCAGTACTTC.

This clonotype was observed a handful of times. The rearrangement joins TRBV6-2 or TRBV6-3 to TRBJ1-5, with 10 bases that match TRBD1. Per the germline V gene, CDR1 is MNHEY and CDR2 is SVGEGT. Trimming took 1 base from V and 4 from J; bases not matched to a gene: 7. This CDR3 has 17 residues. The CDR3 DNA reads TGTGCCAGCAGTTACTTAGAACCGGGACAGGGGAATCAGCCCCAGCATTTT. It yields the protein CASSYLEPGQGNQPQHF.

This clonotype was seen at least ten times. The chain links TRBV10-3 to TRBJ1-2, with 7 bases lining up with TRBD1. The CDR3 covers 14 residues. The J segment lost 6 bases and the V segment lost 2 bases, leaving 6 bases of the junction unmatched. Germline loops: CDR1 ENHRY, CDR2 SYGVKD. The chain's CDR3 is CAISEEAGGNGYTF. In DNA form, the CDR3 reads TGTGCCATCAGTGAGGAGGCAGGGGGTAATGGCTACACCTTC.

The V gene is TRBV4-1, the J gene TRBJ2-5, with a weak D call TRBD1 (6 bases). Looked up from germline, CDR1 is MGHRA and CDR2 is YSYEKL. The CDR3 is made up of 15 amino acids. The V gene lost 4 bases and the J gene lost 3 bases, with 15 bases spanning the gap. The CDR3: CASSPIYRVEETQYF. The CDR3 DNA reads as TGCGCCAGCAGCCCTATCTACAGGGTGGAAGAGACCCAGTACTTC.

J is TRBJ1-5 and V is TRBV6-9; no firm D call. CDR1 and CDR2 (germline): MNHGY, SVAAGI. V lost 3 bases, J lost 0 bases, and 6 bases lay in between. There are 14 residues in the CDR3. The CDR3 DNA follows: TGTGCCAGCAGTTACGTGGATAGCAATCAGCCCCAGCATTTT. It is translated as CASSYVDSNQPQHF.

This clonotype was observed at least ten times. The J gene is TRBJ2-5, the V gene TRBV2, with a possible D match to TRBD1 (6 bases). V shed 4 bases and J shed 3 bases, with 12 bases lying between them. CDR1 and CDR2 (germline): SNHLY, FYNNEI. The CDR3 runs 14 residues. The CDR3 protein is CASSATGLEETQYF. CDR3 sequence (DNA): TGTGCCAGCAGTGCCACAGGGTTAGAAGAGACCCAGTACTTC.

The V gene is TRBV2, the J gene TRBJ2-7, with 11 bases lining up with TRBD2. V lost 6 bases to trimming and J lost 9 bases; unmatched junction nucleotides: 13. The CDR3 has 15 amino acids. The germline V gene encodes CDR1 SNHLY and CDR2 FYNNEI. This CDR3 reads CASSPGLAGVFGQYF. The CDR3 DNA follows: TGTGCCAGCAGCCCCGGACTAGCGGGTGTTTTTGGGCAGTACTTC.

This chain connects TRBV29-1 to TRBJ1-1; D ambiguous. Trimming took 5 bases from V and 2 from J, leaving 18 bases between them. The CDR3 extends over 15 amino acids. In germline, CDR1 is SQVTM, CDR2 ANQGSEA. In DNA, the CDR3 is TGCAGCGTTTTTCCGGGGAATATCAGAAACACTGAAGCTTTCTTT. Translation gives CSVFPGNIRNTEAFF.